This record concerns one TCR beta chain sequence. The specificity of this receptor is unknown. No base quality values were provided; no much bigger clone lies one nucleotide off. The receptor library was made with the immunoSEQ multiplex PCR assay. Sourced from immuneACCESS, this table was stored by TCRdb with only in-frame sequences that have V and J called. A share of the clones is absent; for the studies checked, an unresolved V gene accounts for under half, and the remainder has no known explanation. In this sample the table shows around 41,000 clones, about 93% of which occur a single time. The biggest ten clones account for about 0.4% of the sample. This specimen belongs to a study of T cell changes during pregnancy in multiple sclerosis (dated by TCRdb to about 2019). Regarding the study in general: In women with multiple sclerosis, the researchers looked at how the T cell repertoire shifted as pregnancy progressed.

The sample here was CD4+ T cells from peripheral blood mononuclear cells, taken in the third trimester of pregnancy. The TCR sequence derives from a female donor in good health, enrolled as a control in a pregnancy study.

The CDR3 protein is CASGLSGTQETLQHGYTF. The DNA sequence is TGTGCTAGTGGGCTGAGCGGCACCCAAGAGACACTCCAACATGGCTACACCTTC. This receptor chain uses TRBV12-5 and TRBJ1-2; confidence is insufficient to name the D gene. Trimming costs V 6 bases and J 6 bases, and their ends lie 29 bases apart. The CDR3 starts with the cysteine, ends with the phenylalanine, and has 18 residues. CDR3 DNA is the only sequence kept; it has 54 bases, read in frame from the first base. CDR1 LGHNT and CDR2 FRNRAP are derived from the germline V gene.